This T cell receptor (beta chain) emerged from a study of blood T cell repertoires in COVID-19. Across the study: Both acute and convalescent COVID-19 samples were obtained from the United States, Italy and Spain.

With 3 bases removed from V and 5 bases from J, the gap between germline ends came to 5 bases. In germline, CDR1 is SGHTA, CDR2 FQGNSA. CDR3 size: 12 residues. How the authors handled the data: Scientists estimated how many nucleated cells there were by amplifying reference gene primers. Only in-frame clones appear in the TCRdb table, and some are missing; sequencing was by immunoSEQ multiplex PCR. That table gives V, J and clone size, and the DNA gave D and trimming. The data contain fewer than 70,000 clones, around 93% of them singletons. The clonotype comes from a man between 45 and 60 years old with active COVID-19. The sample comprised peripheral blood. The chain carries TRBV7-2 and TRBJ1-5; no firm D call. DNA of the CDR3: TGTGCCAGCAGCTTCAGCGATCAGCCCCAGCATTTT. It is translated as CASSFSDQPQHF.